This TCR beta chain stems from a study of T-cell memory formation after mild COVID-19. TCRdb called the 5' RACE reads again in MiXCR, with one record for every CDR3 protein. The data hold around 300,000 distinct CDR3 sequences, with roughly 15% observed a single time. The germline V and J ends were trimmed by 4 bases and 4 bases, with 11 bases remaining between them. This CDR3 comprises 13 residues. Per the germline V gene, CDR1 is SGDLS and CDR2 is YYNGEE. The receptor comes from a man aged 18 to 29 who had mild COVID-19 (a few samples of this study predate the infection). Cell type and time point are not known. Sequences were obtained from PBMCs or a T cell subset sorted from them (not recorded which). The genes are TRBV9 and TRBJ1-1; unclear D gene. DNA of the CDR3: TGTGCCAGCAGCCCCCGTTACTCCACTGAAGCTTTCTTT. Amino acid sequence: CASSPRYSTEAFF.